Listed here are 30 T cell receptor beta chains from one sample, sequenced in a study of blood T cell repertoires in COVID-19. The table came from immunoSEQ multiplex PCR; TCRdb's copy has only in-frame clones and leaves some out. In the table there are around 420,000 clones, 88% of which are singletons. Source material: PBMCs or T cells enriched from blood (not recorded which). These receptors originate from a woman in her 40s with acute COVID-19.

This chain uses TRBV7-9 with TRBJ1-6; 7 bases are shared with TRBD1. The CDR3 extends over 18 amino acids. Germline loops: CDR1 SEHNR, CDR2 FQNEAQ (reference sequence). V shed 4 bases, J shed 2 bases, and the junction held 11 bases outside the gene matches. CDR3 sequence (DNA): TGTGCCAGCAGCTCCGGTCGTAACAGGGGACCCTATAATTCACCCCTCCACTTT. Translating gives CASSSGRNRGPYNSPLHF.

The J gene is TRBJ1-6, the V gene TRBV3-1 (or the pseudogene TRBV3-2); D is unclear. CDR3 length equals 16 residues. CDR1 and CDR2 (germline): LGHDT, YNNKEL (reference sequence). With 4 bases removed from V and 0 bases from J, the gap between germline ends came to 10 bases. DNA of the CDR3: TGTGCCAGCAGCCCGGGAGCTTTCTCCTATAATTCACCCCTCCACTTT. Its protein product is CASSPGAFSYNSPLHF.

The chain uses TRBV30 and TRBJ1-3; TRBD1 might be the D (5 bases). The V end was cut by 5 bases, the J end by 1 base, with 9 bases between. Germline loops: CDR1 GTSNPN, CDR2 SVGIG (reference sequence). There are 13 residues in the CDR3. Written as DNA, the CDR3 is TGTGCCTGGGGGACTTCTTCTGGAAACACCATATATTTT. It translates to CAWGTSSGNTIYF.

The chain employs TRBV4-1 and TRBJ2-1; 8 bases align to TRBD2. The CDR3 has 15 amino acids. Trimming took 2 bases from V and 0 from J; bases not matched to a gene: 0. The germline V gene has CDR1 MGHRA and CDR2 YSYEKL. CDR3 in DNA: TGCGCCAGCAGCCAACGGGGGGGCTCCTACAATGAGCAGTTCTTC. Protein sequence: CASSQRGGSYNEQFF.

The chain combines TRBV9 with TRBJ1-2, with D possibly being TRBD1 (6 bases). Germline lookup yields CDR1 SGDLS and CDR2 YYNGEE. V was trimmed by 3 bases and J by 7 bases, leaving 19 bases between them. CDR3 length equals 15 residues. The DNA of the CDR3 is TGTGCCAGCAGCGCCGGATACAGGGCCTTTCTTGGCTACACCTTC. Translation gives CASSAGYRAFLGYTF.

The chain links TRBV30 to TRBJ1-2; tentatively, D is TRBD1 (6 bases). The CDR3 runs 14 residues. Trimming stripped 3 bases from V and 2 bases from J, with 13 bases between. Germline V gives CDR1 GTSNPN, CDR2 SVGIG (reference sequence). CDR3 residues: CAWREQGSNYGYTF. CDR3 DNA sequence: TGTGCCTGGAGGGAACAGGGATCGAACTATGGCTACACCTTC.

V and J are TRBV6-5 and TRBJ1-4; perhaps TRBD1 as D (5 bases). V was clipped by 4 bases and J by 8 bases, with 14 bases between them. This CDR3 has 14 amino acids. Germline V gene data show CDR1 as MNHEY and CDR2 as SVGAGI. The CDR3 region is CASSLEGLSEKLFF. The CDR3 DNA follows: TGTGCCAGCAGTTTGGAGGGGTTGTCAGAAAAACTGTTTTTT.

The chain joins TRBV5-6 to TRBJ1-4, with 7 bases fitting TRBD1. V trimming: 0 bases; J trimming: 7 bases; junction bases outside the gene matches: 9. CDR3 size: 16 residues. In germline, CDR1 is SGHDT, CDR2 YYEEEE. The CDR3 region has the DNA TGTGCCAGCAGCTTGGGACAGGGAAGGTTGGGTGAAAAACTGTTTTTT. It is translated as CASSLGQGRLGEKLFF.

V is TRBV5-6 and J is TRBJ1-4; TRBD1 agrees at 7 bases. The J segment lost 0 bases and the V segment lost 4 bases, leaving 6 bases of the junction unmatched. Germline CDR1 reads SGHDT; CDR2 reads YYEEEE. The CDR3 loop spans 16 amino acids. This chain's CDR3 is CASSSETGATNEKLFF. CDR3 nucleotide sequence: TGTGCCAGCAGCAGTGAAACAGGGGCAACTAATGAAAAACTGTTTTTT.

The V and J genes are TRBV29-1 and TRBJ1-2; D possibly corresponds to TRBD1 (5 bases). Germline V gives CDR1 SQVTM, CDR2 ANQGSEA. Deletions cut 1 base from V and 2 bases from J, with 14 bases between. The CDR3 spans 15 residues. In DNA form, the CDR3 reads TGCAGCGTTGAAGGGGGCCCTAGGTACAACTATGGCTACACCTTC. It yields the protein CSVEGGPRYNYGYTF.

V usage is TRBV5-4 and J usage is TRBJ1-1; 7 bases map to TRBD1. The CDR3 length is 14 residues. Germline-derived CDR1 and CDR2 are SGHNT and YYREEE (reference sequence). After removal of 4 bases from V and 0 bases from J, the junction contained 3 bases not matched to a gene. DNA of the CDR3: TGTGCCAGCAGCCCGGACAGGATGAACACTGAAGCTTTCTTT. It is translated as CASSPDRMNTEAFF.

V gene TRBV9 combines with J gene TRBJ2-1; 15 bases line up with TRBD2. The V gene end was trimmed by 3 bases and the J gene end by 6 bases; junction bases not matched to a gene: 7. There are 17 residues in the CDR3. CDR1 SGDLS and CDR2 YYNGEE come from the germline V gene. CDR3 residues: CASSEGTSGGKGNEQFF. CDR3 in DNA: TGTGCCAGCAGCGAGGGGACTAGCGGGGGGAAGGGCAATGAGCAGTTCTTC.

The chain joins TRBV5-1 to TRBJ1-5; no reliable D call. CDR1 and CDR2 (germline): SGHRS, YFSETQ. The CDR3 has 14 amino acids. Trimming removed 0 bases at V and 11 bases at J, with 15 bases between. The CDR3 coding sequence is TGCGCCAGCAGCTTGGTGACGGGTTCTTCGGCCCAGCATTTT. Its translation is CASSLVTGSSAQHF.

V gene TRBV19 combines with J gene TRBJ1-1; tentatively, D is TRBD1 (6 bases). Germline-derived CDR1 and CDR2 are LNHDA and SQIVND (reference sequence). The CDR3 length is 13 residues. V gave up 3 bases and J gave up 5 bases, with 10 bases separating them. In DNA form, the CDR3 reads TGTGCCAGTAGTATCCGGACAGTTACTGAAGCTTTCTTT. This sequence encodes CASSIRTVTEAFF.

This clone came up once. This rearrangement joins TRBV20-1 to TRBJ2-3, with 11 bases identical to TRBD2. Germline lookup yields CDR1 DFQATT and CDR2 SNEGSKA (reference sequence). This CDR3 spans 15 amino acids. The trim removed 6 bases at V and 4 bases at J, leaving 9 bases unmatched. CDR3 residues: CSASSGGAPADTQYF. Written as DNA, the CDR3 is TGCAGTGCCAGTAGCGGGGGGGCACCGGCAGATACGCAGTATTTT.

The chain combines TRBV19 with TRBJ1-3, with 9 bases lining up with TRBD1. The V segment lost 5 bases and the J segment 3 bases; nucleotides outside the gene matches: 5. This CDR3 has 15 residues. In germline, CDR1 is LNHDA, CDR2 SQIVND (reference sequence). CDR3 residues: CASSRDRESGNTIYF. DNA of the CDR3: TGTGCCAGTAGTCGGGACAGGGAGAGTGGAAACACCATATATTTT.

This clone was seen a single time. This chain links TRBV18 with TRBJ1-1; TRBD1 is a possible D gene (5 bases). The V end lost 3 bases, the J end lost 4 bases, and 12 bases lay between the germline ends. Germline assignment: CDR1 KGHSH and CDR2 LQKENI. The CDR3 runs 14 residues. This CDR3 is CASSPTGRSTEAFF. For the CDR3, the DNA is TGTGCCAGCTCACCCACAGGCCGGTCCACTGAAGCTTTCTTT.

The chain joins TRBV2 to TRBJ2-5, with 14 bases that match TRBD2. With 4 bases clipped from V and 7 bases from J, the junction kept 5 bases outside the gene matches. The CDR3 extends over 15 amino acids. CDR1 and CDR2 (germline): SNHLY, FYNNEI. CDR3: CASSGLAGGPGTQYF. Written as DNA, the CDR3 is TGTGCCAGCAGTGGACTAGCGGGGGGGCCCGGGACCCAGTACTTC.

The V call is TRBV7-8, the J call TRBJ1-1; no clear D gene. Looked up from germline, CDR1 is SGHVS and CDR2 is FQNEAQ. The ends were cut back, 2 bases at V and 5 bases at J, with 12 bases in the middle. The CDR3 length is 14 residues. CDR3 in DNA: TGTGCCAGCAGCTTAACCGGGAAAGAGACTGAAGCTTTCTTT. Encoded protein: CASSLTGKETEAFF.

V usage is TRBV21-1 and J usage is TRBJ1-5; the table's D gene call, TRBD1, was not cross checked with the DNA. TRBV21-1 is given as a pseudogene. The CDR3 is 13 amino acids. The CDR3 DNA reads as TGTGCCAGCAACTACAGGGCTAATCAGCCCCAGCATTTT. This sequence encodes CASNYRANQPQHF.

This chain uses TRBV2 with TRBJ1-3; TRBD1 matches 7 bases. Germline loops: CDR1 SNHLY, CDR2 FYNNEI. J lost 4 bases, V lost 4 bases, and 4 bases had no gene match. The CDR3 runs to 14 residues. This CDR3 reads CASSVTGWGNTIYF. In nucleotides, the CDR3 is TGTGCCAGCAGTGTGACAGGGTGGGGAAACACCATATATTTT.

This clone was picked up a small number of times. J is TRBJ2-7 and V is TRBV5-1, with TRBD1 matching 10 bases. This CDR3 region has 14 residues. The V segment lost 3 bases and the J segment 5 bases; nucleotides outside the gene matches: 5. From germline, CDR1 is SGHRS and CDR2 YFSETQ. CDR3 sequence reads: CASSYRQGADEQYF. The CDR3 nucleotides read TGCGCCAGCAGCTATAGACAGGGGGCCGACGAGCAGTACTTC.

The chain uses TRBV6-5 and TRBJ2-3; 8 bases map to TRBD2. Losses at the gene ends were 2 bases for V and 2 bases for J; bases not matched to a gene: 3. CDR3 length: 15 amino acids. Germline V CDR1 and CDR2: MNHEY, SVGAGI. The CDR3 spells CASSYGSGATDTQYF. CDR3 coding DNA: TGTGCCAGCAGTTACGGTAGCGGGGCCACAGATACGCAGTATTTT.

The chain joins TRBV19 to TRBJ2-7, with D possibly being TRBD2 (5 bases). The V and J ends lost 0 bases and 3 bases respectively, with 18 bases between them. This CDR3 spans 17 amino acids. The V gene's germline CDR1 is LNHDA and CDR2 SQIVND (reference sequence). CDR3 in DNA: TGTGCCAGTAGTATAGATCCCCCCCGAGGGTCTTTCTACGAGCAGTACTTC. This codes for CASSIDPPRGSFYEQYF.

This clone occurred once. V and J are TRBV5-1 and TRBJ2-1; 11 bases align to TRBD2. From germline, CDR1 is SGHRS and CDR2 YFSETQ. The ends lost 0 bases at V and 6 bases at J; junction bases unmatched: 5. This CDR3 region has 16 residues. CDR3 amino acids: CASSLGGTSGPNEQFF. The CDR3 DNA reads as TGCGCCAGCAGCTTGGGAGGGACTAGCGGTCCCAATGAGCAGTTCTTC.

The sample holds one count of this clone. The chain recombines TRBV3-1 (or the pseudogene TRBV3-2) with TRBJ2-1; 8 nucleotides match TRBD1. Germline CDR1 LGHDT, CDR2 YNNKEL (reference sequence). V was clipped by 1 base and J by 6 bases; unmatched bases: 5. This CDR3 contains 15 residues. CDR3 DNA sequence: TGTGCCAGCAGCCAAGTCTGGACAGGGCGCAATGAGCAGTTCTTC. Translated: CASSQVWTGRNEQFF.

This clone was counted a single time. This CDR3 is CASSLGLLLYNEQFF. The CDR3 DNA is TGTGCCAGCAGCTTGGGGTTACTGCTCTACAATGAGCAGTTCTTC. V gene TRBV5-5 combines with J gene TRBJ2-1; D unresolved. The length of the CDR3 is 15 residues. The V and J ends lost 0 bases and 3 bases respectively, with 10 bases between them. Germline V gives CDR1 SGHKS, CDR2 YYEKEE (reference sequence).

The chain recombines TRBV9 with TRBJ1-2; D unclear. Germline lookup yields CDR1 SGDLS and CDR2 YYNGEE. V was clipped by 0 bases and J by 4 bases, with 13 bases between them. The CDR3 covers 15 residues. This chain's CDR3 is CASSVGDYASYGYTF. As DNA, the CDR3 is TGTGCCAGCAGCGTAGGAGATTATGCTTCCTATGGCTACACCTTC.

The chain has TRBV7-8 and TRBJ1-4; 9 bases are shared with TRBD1. The CDR3 extends over 17 amino acids. Germline CDR1 SGHVS, CDR2 FQNEAQ. Unmatched junction bases numbered 9, after V lost 2 bases and J lost 5 bases. The CDR3 nucleotides read TGTGCCAGCAGCTTAAGTGAAGGACAGGGGCCAAATGAAAAACTGTTTTTT. Protein: CASSLSEGQGPNEKLFF.

V and J are TRBV19 and TRBJ1-6, with a weak D call TRBD1 (5 bases). The CDR3 consists of 14 residues. Deletions cut 7 bases from V and 13 bases from J, with 20 bases between. Germline V CDR1 and CDR2: LNHDA, SQIVND (reference sequence). DNA of the CDR3: TGTGCCAGTACAACGACGGCAGGGTCGGGCCCCCTCCACTTT. This codes for CASTTTAGSGPLHF.